These T cell receptor beta chains were read from a single sample in a study of early T cells in non-severe SARS-CoV-2 infection. TCRdb ran MiXCR on the 5' RACE reads and lists one entry per CDR3 protein. Among over 30,000 distinct CDR3 sequences, about 4.5% were seen once, and the ten largest hold 7.5% to 10%. The sample taken for sequencing was whole blood. Receptors were obtained from an adult who was a healthcare worker with PCR-confirmed SARS-CoV-2 infection or an uninfected control (not recorded which). Each CDR3 is given with its conserved first and last residue. The order of the fields is V gene, D gene, clone size, J gene, CDR3 protein, CDR3 DNA. The D gene is left open where the match is weak. For some rows the clone size is stated as once, few or many, or as a class when expanded; others skip it.

TRBV6-2/TRBV6-3	TRBD1	-	TRBJ1-6	CASRSTGADNSPLHF	TGTGCCAGCAGATCAACAGGGGCGGATAATTCACCCCTCCACTTT
TRBV6-6	-	-	TRBJ2-2	CASRLGTGDTGELFF	TGTGCCAGCAGGCTCGGGACGGGGGACACCGGGGAGCTGTTTTTT
TRBV7-8	-	many	TRBJ2-7	CASSLAGQGYEQYF	TGTGCCAGCAGCTTAGCCGGGCAGGGGTACGAGCAGTACTTC
TRBV18	-	few	TRBJ2-3	CASSRQGGDTQYF	TGTGCCAGCAGCCGACAGGGAGGAGATACGCAGTATTTT
TRBV12-3/TRBV12-4	TRBD1	-	TRBJ1-2	CASSPPGGQGAYGYTF	TGTGCCAGCAGTCCCCCCGGCGGACAGGGGGCATATGGCTACACCTTC
TRBV6-5	-	many	TRBJ2-7	CASSPLLSINSYEQYF	TGTGCCAGCAGCCCTCTTTTGTCAATCAACTCCTACGAGCAGTACTTC
TRBV7-2	-	many	TRBJ1-5	CASSFRQFNQPQHF	TGTGCCAGCAGCTTCAGACAATTCAATCAGCCCCAGCATTTT
TRBV7-3	-	many	TRBJ1-2	CASSLAGSYGYTF	TGTGCCAGCAGCTTAGCAGGGTCCTATGGCTACACCTTC
TRBV7-6	TRBD2	many	TRBJ2-2	CASSYSGGHYGELFF	TGTGCCAGCAGCTATAGCGGGGGTCACTACGGGGAGCTGTTTTTT
TRBV7-9	-	many	TRBJ1-1	CASSLENTEAFF	TGTGCCAGCAGCTTAGAGAACACTGAAGCTTTCTTT
TRBV11-2	-	many	TRBJ2-1	CASSRPGPPEQFF	TGTGCCAGCAGCCGACCGGGACCCCCAGAGCAGTTCTTC
TRBV20-1	-	many	TRBJ1-1	CSVLPSRAEAFF	TGCAGTGTCCTCCCTTCTAGGGCTGAAGCTTTCTTT
TRBV7-2	TRBD2	many	TRBJ2-3	CASSLIAGAYTDTQYF	TGTGCCAGCAGCCTAATAGCGGGGGCGTACACAGATACGCAGTATTTT
TRBV6-5	-	many	TRBJ1-3	CASSYSLASENTIYF	TGTGCCAGCAGTTACTCCCTGGCCTCTGAAAACACCATATATTTT
TRBV20-1	-	few	TRBJ1-6	CSAREGSSYNSPLHF	TGCAGTGCTAGGGAGGGGAGCTCCTATAATTCACCCCTCCACTTT
TRBV30	-	few	TRBJ1-1	CAWSVSLNTEAFF	TGTGCCTGGAGTGTATCCCTGAACACTGAAGCTTTCTTT
TRBV21-1	-	many	TRBJ2-2	CASSKEGQFEDLNTGELFF	TGTGCCAGCAGCAAAGAGGGTCAGTTCGAGGACCTGAACACCGGGGAGCTGTTTTTT
TRBV28	-	many	TRBJ1-4	CASSALRGVGEKLFF	TGTGCCAGCAGTGCCCTGCGAGGGGTGGGTGAAAAACTGTTTTTT
TRBV7-9	TRBD1	many	TRBJ1-2	CASSLGPRDRGPVIYGYTF	TGTGCCAGCAGCTTAGGACCCCGGGACAGGGGGCCGGTTATCTATGGCTACACCTTC
TRBV7-2	TRBD2	-	TRBJ2-5	CASSGTSGETQYF	TGTGCCAGCAGCGGGACTAGCGGGGAGACCCAGTACTTC
TRBV7-2	TRBD1	many	TRBJ2-2	CASSAQGALNTGELFF	TGTGCCAGCAGCGCTCAGGGGGCCCTGAACACCGGGGAGCTGTTTTTT
TRBV7-3	TRBD2	few	TRBJ2-6	CASSPLTGGGPGANVLTF	TGTGCCAGCAGCCCCCTGACCGGGGGGGGCCCTGGGGCCAACGTCCTGACTTTC